This T cell receptor beta chain appears in the sequencing data of a study of OX40 agonist ivuxolimab in advanced cancers. Study-wide findings and caveats: Clones of CD4+ and CD8+ blood T cells grew by week 6 at doses of 0.1 to 3.0 mg/kg.

Here immunoSEQ multiplex PCR was the method, and the copy in TCRdb shows in-frame clones only, minus some. The table includes more than 80,000 clones, roughly 89% detected once. V was shortened by 3 bases and J by 4 bases, with 19 bases between the two germline ends. CDR1 is MDHEN and CDR2 is SYDVKM in the germline V gene. The CDR3 runs to 17 residues. A note on this clone: Its antigen is unknown.

The rearrangement uses TRBV28 and TRBJ1-3; D not certain. The starting material was CD4+ or CD8+ T cells sorted from blood, obtained in a trial of the OX40 agonist ivuxolimab. The sequence was obtained from an adult with an advanced solid tumor such as melanoma, head and neck, liver or kidney cancer. CDR3 in DNA: TGTGCCAGCAGTTTTACCCGGCGGCCTCTCTCCGGAAACACCATATATTTT. Amino acids: CASSFTRRPLSGNTIYF.